The 28 T cell receptor beta chains listed next were all sequenced from one sample in a study of human T cells and chemical hapten exposure (dated by TCRdb to 2020 to 2023). In the paper's terms, the time point label means: patch test 1, 2 weeks after DPC sensitization. In light of the paper, this sample's treatment or condition label describes: therapeutic diphenylcyclopropenone sensitization with weekly scalp DPC. The library was produced with RACE. The sample was run on a NextSeq 500. TCRdb ran its own pipeline on the public reads, namely fastp trimming at Q25 and MiXCR clone calling, and kept in-frame beta chains. Identical CDR3 proteins give one entry, which carries the most common genes and DNA. In all, the sample holds around 340,000 distinct CDR3 sequences, and approximately 6.3% of those were seen once. Less than 10% of the sample belongs to the ten largest clones. The sequenced sample was whole blood, obtained in connection with sensitization to the hapten diphenylcyclopropenone (DPC). The receptors come from a woman between 18 and 29 years old with alopecia areata. Some clones in this sample may be carry-over from other donors' samples.

This clonotype was recorded a few times. This chain connects TRBV6-1 to TRBJ1-1; no reliable D call. The germline V gene encodes CDR1 MNHNS and CDR2 SASEGT. V was cut by 2 bases and J by 5 bases, with 12 bases left in between. The CDR3 has 14 residues. The CDR3 region has the DNA TGTGCCAGCAGTGAAAATCGGGTTGTGACTGAAGCTTTCTTT. This codes for CASSENRVVTEAFF.

This clonotype was recorded at least ten times. This chain uses TRBV18 with TRBJ2-1; possible D gene TRBD2, 6 bases. Trimming stripped 3 bases from V and 9 bases from J, with 12 bases between. CDR3 length: 13 residues. Germline CDR1 reads KGHSH; CDR2 reads LQKENI. CDR3 sequence (DNA): TGTGCCAGCTCACCGCCGCAGGGAGGTGAGCAGTTCTTC. Its protein is CASSPPQGGEQFF.

This clonotype occurred many times. This chain links TRBV29-1 with TRBJ2-7; 7 nucleotides align to TRBD2. The germline gives CDR1 SQVTM, CDR2 ANQGSEA. V was pared by 5 bases and J by 3 bases, with 10 bases of the junction left unmatched. The CDR3 loop spans 14 amino acids. The CDR3 here is CSVSPAGYSYEQYF. The CDR3 DNA reads TGCAGCGTTTCCCCAGCGGGGTATAGCTACGAGCAGTACTTC.

The CDR3 loop is CASLPGTGIGIYF. The CDR3 DNA reads as TGTGCCAGTCTACCTGGGACAGGGATTGGCATATATTTT. V is TRBV25-1 and J is TRBJ1-3; 9 nucleotides agree with TRBD1. Germline CDR1 and CDR2: MGHDK and SYGVNS. The V gene end was trimmed by 9 bases and the J gene end by 12 bases; junction bases not matched to a gene: 12. CDR3 length equals 13 residues.

The rearrangement links TRBV7-8 to TRBJ2-1; D gene ambiguous. Germline loops: CDR1 SGHVS, CDR2 FQNEAQ. The CDR3 loop spans 14 amino acids. V shed 1 base and J shed 8 bases, with 12 bases lying between them. CDR3 amino acids: CASSLVESSYEQFF. The DNA of the CDR3 is TGTGCCAGCAGCTTAGTGGAGTCCTCCTATGAGCAGTTCTTC.

This clonotype was seen ten or more times. The chain carries TRBV11-2 and TRBJ2-2; 10 bases map to TRBD1. CDR3 length equals 17 residues. The germline gives CDR1 SGHAT, CDR2 FQNNGV. With V trimmed by 2 bases and J by 4 bases, 7 bases remained unmatched. The CDR3 spells CASSLNGGQGVTGELFF. Here the CDR3 DNA reads TGTGCCAGCAGCTTAAATGGCGGACAGGGGGTCACCGGGGAGCTGTTTTTT.

Only a few counts were recorded for this clonotype. V usage is TRBV27 and J usage is TRBJ1-4; D remains ambiguous. V was clipped by 2 bases and J by 8 bases, with 12 bases between them. Germline V gene lookup returns CDR1 MNHEY and CDR2 SMNVEV (reference sequence). This CDR3 is built from 14 residues. The CDR3 DNA sequence: TGTGCCAGCAGTTTAGCTGGGGATAAGGAAAAACTGTTTTTT. It encodes CASSLAGDKEKLFF.

This clonotype appeared a few times. The chain employs TRBV11-2 and TRBJ2-4; TRBD2 matches 7 bases. Trimming removed 0 bases from V and 9 bases from J; junction bases left unmatched: 11. Germline CDR1 reads SGHAT; CDR2 reads FQNNGV. CDR3 size: 16 residues. The CDR3 region is CASSLDTTGGFGIQYF. The CDR3 DNA is TGTGCCAGCAGCTTAGATACGACCGGGGGGTTTGGCATTCAGTACTTC.

The chain recombines TRBV18 with TRBJ1-2; no clear D. V shed 1 base and J shed 2 bases, with 8 bases lying between them. Looked up from germline, CDR1 is KGHSH and CDR2 is LQKENI. CDR3 length: 14 residues. CDR3 coding DNA: TGTGCCAGCTCACCACTTTCGGGAAACTATGGCTACACCTTC. Amino acids: CASSPLSGNYGYTF. Complete variable domain (other parts from reference TRBV18 and TRBJ1-2): NAGVMQNPRHLVRRRGQEARLRCSPMKGHSHVYWYRQLPEEGLKFMVYLQKENIIDESGMPKERFSAEFPKEGPSILRIQQVVRGDSAAYFCASSPLSGNYGYTFGSGTRLTVV.

This clonotype was recorded a few times. The genes are TRBV3-1 and TRBJ1-4, with a possible D match to TRBD1 (6 bases). The CDR3 is 16 amino acids. V was trimmed by 6 bases and J by 2 bases, leaving 16 bases between them. Germline V lookup: CDR1 LGHDT, CDR2 YNNKEL (reference sequence). The CDR3: CASSLGGGATNEKLFF. Written as DNA, the CDR3 is TGTGCCAGCAGTCTAGGGGGGGGCGCGACTAATGAAAAACTGTTTTTT.

This clonotype was detected many times. The chain is built from TRBV28 and TRBJ2-7; 8 positions match TRBD2. From germline, CDR1 is MDHEN and CDR2 SYDVKM. This CDR3 is built from 13 residues. Trimming removed 7 bases from V and 3 bases from J; junction bases left unmatched: 5. This chain's CDR3 is CASTPGTSYEQYF. CDR3 DNA sequence: TGTGCCAGCACCCCCGGGACTAGCTACGAGCAGTACTTC. The variable domain in full, with the rest retrieved from reference TRBV28 and TRBJ2-7, is DVKVTQSSRYLVKRTGEKVFLECVQDMDHENMFWYRQDPGLGLRLIYFSYDVKMKEKGDIPEGYSVSREKKERFSLILESASTNQTSMYLCASTPGTSYEQYFGPGTRLTVT.

This clonotype was counted between two and nine times. The rearrangement links TRBV24-1 to TRBJ2-1, with 11 bases fitting TRBD2. Germline V gives CDR1 KGHDR, CDR2 SFDVKD. V lost 4 bases to trimming and J lost 8 bases; unmatched junction nucleotides: 9. CDR3 length: 16 amino acids. In nucleotides, the CDR3 is TGTGCCACCAGTGAGGCTAGCGGGGGGCGGAACGATGAGCAGTTCTTC. It specifies CATSEASGGRNDEQFF.

The rearrangement links TRBV10-3 to TRBJ2-6; D is undetermined. Germline V gene sequence: CDR1 ENHRY, CDR2 SYGVKD. V was cut by 3 bases and J by 0 bases, with 6 bases left in between. CDR3 length equals 15 residues. CDR3 nucleotide sequence: TGTGCCATCAGTGACAGTAGCTCTGGGGCCAACGTCCTGACTTTC. Protein sequence: CAISDSSSGANVLTF.

This clonotype was counted ten times or more. The chain couples TRBV7-9 to TRBJ2-4; TRBD2 might be the D (5 bases). V was shortened by 4 bases and J by 13 bases, with 14 bases between the two germline ends. The length of the CDR3 is 12 residues. The germline V gene has CDR1 SEHNR and CDR2 FQNEAQ (reference sequence). The CDR3 here is CASSSVWTVQYF. CDR3 sequence (DNA): TGTGCCAGCAGCTCAGTGTGGACTGTACAGTACTTC. Filled out from reference TRBV7-9 and TRBJ2-4, the complete variable domain reads DTGVSQNPRHKITKRGQNVTFRCDPISEHNRLYWYRQTLGQGPEFLTYFQNEAQLEKSRLLSDRFSAERPKGSFSTLEIQRTEQGDSAMYLCASSSVWTVQYFGAGTRLSVL.

This clonotype was counted only a few times. This sequence joins TRBV12-3 or TRBV12-4 and TRBJ1-3; D remains ambiguous. The CDR3 has 14 residues. V shed 6 bases and J shed 0 bases, with 9 bases lying between them. The CDR3 protein is CASRLSSSGNTIYF. CDR3 sequence (DNA): TGTGCCAGCAGGCTGAGCAGCTCTGGAAACACCATATATTTT.

This clonotype has only a few counts. This chain links TRBV18 with TRBJ1-5; 8 bases align to TRBD1. The germline V gene encodes CDR1 KGHSH and CDR2 LQKENI. With 2 bases clipped from V and 4 bases from J, the junction kept 4 bases outside the gene matches. The CDR3 is 15 amino acids. The CDR3 here is CASSPTTGANQPQHF. Here the CDR3 DNA reads TGTGCCAGCTCACCAACGACAGGGGCTAATCAGCCCCAGCATTTT.

This clonotype has more than one count but fewer than ten. The gene calls are TRBV5-1 and TRBJ1-1, with unresolved D. V was shortened by 0 bases and J by 5 bases, with 11 bases between the two germline ends. The germline V gene encodes CDR1 SGHRS and CDR2 YFSETQ. CDR3 size: 14 residues. CDR3 in DNA: TGCGCCAGCAGCTTGGGAGGTTGGGAGACTGAAGCTTTCTTT. Its translation is CASSLGGWETEAFF.

The genes are TRBV3-1 and TRBJ1-2; 7 positions agree with TRBD1. Germline values: CDR1 LGHDT, CDR2 YNNKEL (reference sequence). This CDR3 is built from 15 residues. The trim removed 4 bases at V and 4 bases at J, leaving 9 bases unmatched. CDR3 nucleotide sequence: TGTGCCAGCAGCCCCGGACAGGCCCTCGCCTATGGCTACACCTTC. This translates into CASSPGQALAYGYTF. The full variable domain, with the rest looked up from reference TRBV3-1 and TRBJ1-2, is DTAVSQTPKYLVTQMGNDKSIKCEQNLGHDTMYWYKQDSKKFLKIMFSYNNKELIINETVPNRFSPKSPDKAHLNLHINSLELGDSAVYFCASSPGQALAYGYTFGSGTRLTVV.

This rearrangement joins TRBV7-8 to TRBJ1-2, with 11 nucleotides matching TRBD1. Trimming took 5 bases from V and 7 from J; bases not matched to a gene: 6. This CDR3 is 14 amino acids long. Germline lookup yields CDR1 SGHVS and CDR2 FQNEAQ. The CDR3 DNA is TGTGCCAGCAGCCCGGGACAGGGGGTAGTTGGCTACACCTTC. Protein product: CASSPGQGVVGYTF.

The genes are TRBV6-2 or TRBV6-3 and TRBJ2-1, with 7 bases fitting TRBD1. There are 15 residues in the CDR3. CDR1 is MNHEY, CDR2 SVGEGT, per germline. V was clipped by 5 bases and J by 4 bases; unmatched bases: 8. CDR3 residues: CASSQRGPLYNEQFF. The CDR3 coding sequence is TGTGCCAGCAGTCAAAGGGGGCCCCTATACAATGAGCAGTTCTTC.

The table lists this clonotype with a few counts. This chain uses TRBV7-2 with TRBJ1-1; a weak D match, TRBD1 (6 bases). Germline V gene sequence: CDR1 SGHTA, CDR2 FQGNSA. The CDR3 loop spans 17 amino acids. V lost 0 bases and J 2 bases, leaving 16 bases between the germline ends. The CDR3 DNA sequence: TGTGCCAGCAGCTTAGCAGGGGGAGGCCTTGATAACACTGAAGCTTTCTTT. Amino acid sequence: CASSLAGGGLDNTEAFF.

The chain combines TRBV20-1 with TRBJ1-5, with 8 bases lining up with TRBD1. V was pared by 6 bases and J by 2 bases, with 6 bases of the junction left unmatched. The CDR3 has 14 amino acids. Germline V CDR1 and CDR2: DFQATT, SNEGSKA (reference sequence). The CDR3 DNA is TGCAGTGCCGACGACAGGGGCGGCAATCAGCCCCAGCATTTT. Translation gives CSADDRGGNQPQHF.

This clonotype has a count of ten or more. This chain links TRBV6-6 with TRBJ2-5; D is possibly TRBD1 (5 bases). The CDR3 is 15 amino acids. V was pared by 6 bases and J by 3 bases, with 17 bases between. The V gene's germline CDR1 is MNHNY and CDR2 SVGAGI (reference sequence). The CDR3 DNA sequence: TGTGCCAGCAGGACCTCCGACAGCCCAGAAGAGACCCAGTACTTC. Protein product: CASRTSDSPEETQYF.

This clonotype occurred many times. The chain has TRBV20-1 and TRBJ2-1; D not resolved. V was pared by 3 bases and J by 0 bases, with 15 bases between. The CDR3 covers 16 residues. Germline CDR1 and CDR2: DFQATT and SNEGSKA (reference sequence). Written as DNA, the CDR3 is TGCAGTGCTAGCCCCGGACCCAGGAGCTCCTACAATGAGCAGTTCTTC. It encodes CSASPGPRSSYNEQFF.

V gene TRBV20-1 combines with J gene TRBJ2-7, with D perhaps TRBD2 (6 bases). Germline-derived CDR1 and CDR2 are DFQATT and SNEGSKA (reference sequence). V lost 3 bases and J lost 3, with 12 bases in between. The CDR3 is 13 residues long. The CDR3 protein is CSASPGDDYEQYF. The CDR3 coding sequence is TGCAGTGCTAGTCCGGGGGATGACTACGAGCAGTACTTC.

The chain uses TRBV24-1 and TRBJ2-7; possibly TRBD1 or TRBD2 for D (5 bases each). CDR1 is KGHDR, CDR2 SFDVKD, per germline. Between the trimmed V and J ends, which lost 3 bases and 0 bases, there was a span of 8 bases. This CDR3 contains 14 residues. CDR3 DNA sequence: TGTGCCACCAGTGATGCAGGGAGCTCCTACGAGCAGTACTTC. Amino acids: CATSDAGSSYEQYF.

This clonotype was counted at least ten times. This rearrangement joins TRBV6-5 to TRBJ2-2, with D uncertain. CDR1 is MNHEY, CDR2 SVGAGI, per germline. The CDR3 extends over 13 amino acids. The V and J ends lost 10 bases and 5 bases respectively, with 14 bases between them. The CDR3 region is CATRSWGTGELFF. The CDR3 DNA sequence: TGTGCCACCCGTTCGTGGGGTACCGGGGAGCTGTTTTTT.

This clonotype showed up just a few times. This chain uses TRBV29-1 with TRBJ2-3; the match to TRBD2 covers 12 bases. Losses at the gene ends were 4 bases for V and 4 bases for J; bases not matched to a gene: 12. The CDR3 extends over 17 amino acids. CDR1 is SQVTM and CDR2 is ANQGSEA in the germline V gene. The CDR3 protein is CSVVTILTSGGADTQYF. The CDR3 coding sequence is TGCAGCGTTGTTACGATATTGACTAGCGGGGGTGCAGATACGCAGTATTTT.